This T cell receptor beta chain was sequenced for a study of Ad26.COV2.S vaccination and SARS-CoV-2 variants. Study-wide background: The COV1001 Ad26.COV2.S trial arm included the donor.

TCRdb's table, derived via immunoSEQ multiplex PCR, lists solely in-frame clones and lacks some. Among approximately 460,000 clones listed, approximately 90% were seen once. For this clone: Antigen specificity is unknown.

Germline loops: CDR1 KGHSH, CDR2 LQKENI. CDR3 length equals 14 residues. The V gene lost 2 bases and the J gene lost 7 bases, with 11 bases spanning the gap. Treatment in this sample: roughly 20 received Ad26.COV2.S at low or high dose, single or two shots; 5 received placebo; per-sample allocation not given. Samples were taken on day 63 after the first vaccine or placebo injection. Ad26.COV2.S expressed prefusion-stabilized spike from the original Wuhan strain. Study-wide findings and caveats: From the TCR breadth and depth analyses, total T cell responses may have been underestimated.

The source is a person between 18 and 65 years old who received the Ad26.COV2.S COVID-19 vaccine or a placebo. The sample consisted of peripheral blood, taken in a trial of Ad26.COV2.S vaccine versus placebo. The rearrangement joins TRBV18 to TRBJ2-2, with D unresolved. CDR3 bases: TGTGCCAGCTCACCAATAGTATTGAACGGGGAGCTGTTTTTT. It yields the protein CASSPIVLNGELFF.